This T cell receptor beta chain was found in a study of vaccination effects on CD4 cells after COVID-19. V lost 6 bases to trimming and J lost 7 bases; unmatched junction nucleotides: 21. Germline assignment: CDR1 MNHEY and CDR2 SMNVEV (reference sequence). This CDR3 region has 18 residues. Of note for this clone: Its antigen is still unknown.

Method: immunoSEQ multiplex PCR; TCRdb's copy keeps in-frame clones and lacks some. The sample carries 20,000 to 25,000 clones, roughly 80% recorded once. Prior to sequencing, the ViraFEST assay stimulated PBMC with viral peptide pools, which expanded the antigen-specific CD4+ T cells. It was after nine to ten days of culture that CD4+ T cells were isolated. It was two doses of either the BNT162b2 or mRNA-1273 vaccine that participants received. The study's findings and limits: Cross-reactivity with common cold coronaviruses was shown by only 1 of 255 vaccine-induced clones in healthy vaccinees.

This receptor was taken from a human donor who received a COVID-19 vaccine. The chain recombines TRBV27 with TRBJ1-2, with TRBD1 matching over 9 bases. The sample here was CD4+ T cells from PBMCs cultured with SARS-CoV-2 spike peptides, taken after COVID-19 vaccination. CDR3 region: CASRNPLGRTGASSGYTF. CDR3 sequence (DNA): TGTGCCAGCAGAAATCCATTGGGTAGGACAGGGGCTAGCAGTGGCTACACCTTC.